This record concerns one T cell receptor (beta chain) sequence. These data come from a study of blood T cell repertoires in COVID-19. The overall study: COVID-19 samples, acute and convalescent, were from the United States, Italy and Spain. T cells, B-cell-depleted T cells, or PBMCs supplied cDNA or gDNA.

Profiled with immunoSEQ multiplex PCR; TCRdb holds only in-frame clones, not every one. The table records approximately 170,000 clones, approximately 91% of them present only once. Individuals drawn from under 30 US areas were roughly 18 to 95 years old. Germline V CDR1 and CDR2: WNHNN, SYGVQD (reference sequence). This CDR3 has 17 amino acids. V was shortened by 0 bases and J by 5 bases, with 16 bases between the two germline ends. The chain recombines TRBV10-1 with TRBJ1-4, with D perhaps matching TRBD1 (6 bases). The receptor was derived from a woman between 18 and 29 years old who had recovered from COVID-19. The sample comprised PBMCs or T cells enriched from blood (not recorded which). The CDR3 protein is CASSESTGQGMNEKLFF. CDR3 sequence (DNA): TGCGCCAGCAGTGAGTCGACCGGGCAGGGGATGAATGAAAAACTGTTTTTT.